This T cell receptor (beta chain) was found in a study of T cells in Graves' hyperthyroidism and ophthalmopathy. V was trimmed by 3 bases and J by 2 bases, leaving 11 bases between them. The germline gives CDR1 SGHVS, CDR2 FQNEAQ. The CDR3 totals 14 residues. Amplified TCR beta CDR3 regions came from RNA transcripts. TCR CDR3 regions were first amplified by RT-PCR with HTBI primers. MiXCR, run by TCRdb on the multiplex PCR reads, gives a single entry per CDR3 protein. The sample records roughly 840,000 distinct CDR3 sequences, 35% to 40% being singletons. This clonotype was seen at least ten times. Antigen: not known. Broader study findings: Clonotypes that were expanded in thyroid above 0.001 mostly appeared in blood too.

Hyperthyroidism of Graves' type that showed no ophthalmopathy progression within 18 months was stable. PBMCs were derived from under 13 ml fresh peripheral blood. The sequence came from a man younger than 30 with Graves' hyperthyroidism. The chain couples TRBV7-8 to TRBJ2-7; D ambiguous. Sequencing used blood. The CDR3 coding sequence is TGTGCCAGCAGCTTGAGTCACATAGCCTACGAGCAGTACTTC. Its protein product is CASSLSHIAYEQYF.